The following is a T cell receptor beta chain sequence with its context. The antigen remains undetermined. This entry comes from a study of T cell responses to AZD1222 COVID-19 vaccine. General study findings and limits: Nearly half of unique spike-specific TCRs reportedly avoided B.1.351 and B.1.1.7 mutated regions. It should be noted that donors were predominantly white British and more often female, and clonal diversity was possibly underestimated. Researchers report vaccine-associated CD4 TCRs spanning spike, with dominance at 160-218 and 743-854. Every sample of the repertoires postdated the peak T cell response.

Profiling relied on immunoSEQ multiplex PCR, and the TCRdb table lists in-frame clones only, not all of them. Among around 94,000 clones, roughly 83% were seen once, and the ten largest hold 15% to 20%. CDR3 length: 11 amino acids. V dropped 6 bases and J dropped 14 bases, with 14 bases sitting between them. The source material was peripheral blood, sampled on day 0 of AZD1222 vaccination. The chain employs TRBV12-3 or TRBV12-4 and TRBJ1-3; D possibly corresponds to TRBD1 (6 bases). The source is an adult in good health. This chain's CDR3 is CASRLRQEVYF. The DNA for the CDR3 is TGTGCCAGCAGACTCCGACAGGAGGTATATTTT.